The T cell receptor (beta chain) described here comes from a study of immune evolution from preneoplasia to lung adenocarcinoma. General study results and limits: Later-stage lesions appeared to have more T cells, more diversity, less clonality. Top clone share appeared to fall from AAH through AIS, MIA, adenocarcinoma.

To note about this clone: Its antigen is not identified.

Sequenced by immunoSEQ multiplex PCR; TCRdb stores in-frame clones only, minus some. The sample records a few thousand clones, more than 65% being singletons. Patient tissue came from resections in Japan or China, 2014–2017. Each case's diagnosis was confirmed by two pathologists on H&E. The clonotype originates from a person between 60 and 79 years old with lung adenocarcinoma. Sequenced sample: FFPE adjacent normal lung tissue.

CDR3 in amino acids: CASSLTTGSYEQYF. The CDR3 DNA reads as TGTGCCAGCAGCTTAACGACAGGTTCCTACGAGCAGTACTTC. The chain combines TRBV7-2 with TRBJ2-7, with a tentative D call TRBD1 (6 bases). V lost 2 bases, J lost 1 base, and 9 bases lay in between. The CDR3 contains 14 residues. CDR1 is SGHTA, CDR2 FQGNSA, per germline.